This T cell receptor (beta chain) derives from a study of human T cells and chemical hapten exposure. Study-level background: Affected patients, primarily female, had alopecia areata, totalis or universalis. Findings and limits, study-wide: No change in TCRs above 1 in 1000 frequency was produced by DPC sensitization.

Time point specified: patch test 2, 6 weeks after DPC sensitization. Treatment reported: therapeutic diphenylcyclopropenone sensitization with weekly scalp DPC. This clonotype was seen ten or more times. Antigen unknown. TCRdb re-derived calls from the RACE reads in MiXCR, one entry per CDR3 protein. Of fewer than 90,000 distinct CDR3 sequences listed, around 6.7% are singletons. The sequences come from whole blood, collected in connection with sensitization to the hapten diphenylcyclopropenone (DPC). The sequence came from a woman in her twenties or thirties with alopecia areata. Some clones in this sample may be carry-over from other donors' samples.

The CDR3 loop is CASSQDKRPEQYF. CDR3 DNA sequence: TGTGCCAGCAGCCAAGATAAAAGGCCGGAGCAGTACTTC. The chain is built from TRBV3-1 and TRBJ2-7; D unresolved. The germline V gene has CDR1 LGHDT and CDR2 YNNKEL (reference sequence). CDR3 length equals 13 residues. The V gene lost 0 bases and the J gene lost 7 bases, with 10 bases spanning the gap.